Each of the 10 T cell receptor beta chains below was sequenced from the same sample in a study of early T cells in non-severe SARS-CoV-2 infection. One entry per CDR3 protein results from TCRdb running MiXCR on the 5' RACE reads. The data show some 91,000 distinct CDR3 sequences, about 15% seen once. Source material: whole blood. The origin of the receptors is an adult who was a healthcare worker with PCR-confirmed SARS-CoV-2 infection or an uninfected control (not recorded which).

This clonotype was picked up many times. V usage is TRBV10-3 and J usage is TRBJ2-6; no firm D call. Trimming shortened V by 5 bases and J by 0 bases, and 8 bases separated the two germline ends. The CDR3 is 15 residues long. Germline V gene lookup returns CDR1 ENHRY and CDR2 SYGVKD. The CDR3 coding sequence is TGTGCCATCAGTTCCTTCCCCTCTGGGGCCAACGTCCTGACTTTC. Residues: CAISSFPSGANVLTF.

The chain uses TRBV20-1 and TRBJ1-1, with D unclear. V dropped 3 bases and J dropped 0 bases, with 8 bases sitting between them. The V gene's germline CDR1 is DFQATT and CDR2 SNEGSKA (reference sequence). The CDR3 length is 13 residues. CDR3 residues: CSASGSMNTEAFF. In DNA form, the CDR3 reads TGCAGTGCTAGTGGGTCCATGAACACTGAAGCTTTCTTT.

There are many counts of this clonotype. This chain links TRBV11-2 with TRBJ2-1; weak D call: TRBD1 (6 bases). Per the germline V gene, CDR1 is SGHAT and CDR2 is FQNNGV. Deletions cut 3 bases from V and 4 bases from J, with 10 bases between. The CDR3 extends over 14 amino acids. Written as DNA, the CDR3 is TGTGCCAGCAGCTTCAGGACAGAATACAATGAGCAGTTCTTC. Residues: CASSFRTEYNEQFF.

At least ten counts were recorded for this clonotype. The chain has TRBV14 and TRBJ1-1; D remains ambiguous. CDR1 is SGHDN and CDR2 is FVKESK in the germline V gene. V shed 1 base and J shed 1 base, with 10 bases lying between them. The CDR3 totals 15 residues. The DNA for the CDR3 is TGTGCCAGCAGCCAAGCTTGGGCGGCGAACACTGAAGCTTTCTTT. The encoded protein is CASSQAWAANTEAFF. The variable domain in full, with the rest retrieved from reference TRBV14 and TRBJ1-1, is EAGVTQFPSHSVIEKGQTVTLRCDPISGHDNLYWYRRVMGKEIKFLLHFVKESKQDESGMPNNRFLAERTGGTYSTLKVQPAELEDSGVYFCASSQAWAANTEAFFGQGTRLTVV.

This clonotype was counted a few times. The rearrangement joins TRBV2 to TRBJ2-3, with D possibly being TRBD1 or TRBD2 (5 bases each). V shed 6 bases and J shed 4 bases, with 14 bases lying between them. CDR1 is SNHLY, CDR2 FYNNEI, per germline. The CDR3 has 14 amino acids. The CDR3 DNA is TGTGCCAGCAGGGGGGACCTTAGTTCAGATACGCAGTATTTT. It encodes CASRGDLSSDTQYF.

This clonotype was picked up many times. V and J are TRBV20-1 and TRBJ2-1; 13 bases line up with TRBD2. This CDR3 region has 15 residues. Trimming took 7 bases from V and 7 from J; bases not matched to a gene: 10. Germline V gene lookup returns CDR1 DFQATT and CDR2 SNEGSKA (reference sequence). CDR3 coding DNA: TGCAGTGAACTAGCGGGAGGGTTGACGAGGAATGAGCAGTTCTTC. Amino acids: CSELAGGLTRNEQFF.

The rearrangement links TRBV7-2 to TRBJ1-6; D possibly corresponds to TRBD1 (5 bases). V dropped 1 base and J dropped 11 bases, with 18 bases sitting between them. The CDR3 covers 16 residues. Germline lookup yields CDR1 SGHTA and CDR2 FQGNSA. In DNA, the CDR3 is TGTGCCAGCAGCTTAGGCTCCCGGCAGGGCTACCCACCCCTCCACTTT. This sequence encodes CASSLGSRQGYPPLHF.

This clonotype was seen more than once but under ten times. The rearrangement uses TRBV20-1 and TRBJ2-5; tentative D call: TRBD1 (6 bases). Germline CDR1 reads DFQATT; CDR2 reads SNEGSKA (reference sequence). V lost 0 bases and J 5 bases, leaving 25 bases between the germline ends. CDR3 size: 18 residues. This CDR3 reads CSARDRKGVVNRLETQYF. CDR3 DNA sequence: TGCAGTGCTAGAGATAGGAAGGGGGTGGTCAACCGTTTGGAGACCCAGTACTTC.

This clonotype has just a few counts. The gene calls are TRBV9 and TRBJ2-1; 15 nucleotides line up with TRBD2. CDR3 length: 16 residues. The V segment lost 3 bases and the J segment 10 bases; nucleotides outside the gene matches: 8. Germline assignment: CDR1 SGDLS and CDR2 YYNGEE. CDR3 sequence: CASSASGLAGGREQFF. The CDR3 nucleotides are TGTGCCAGCAGCGCATCGGGACTAGCGGGAGGACGCGAGCAGTTCTTC. Drawing the rest from reference TRBV9 and TRBJ2-1, the complete variable domain is DSGVTQTPKHLITATGQRVTLRCSPRSGDLSVYWYQQSLDQGLQFLIQYYNGEERAKGNILERFSAQQFPDLHSELNLSSLELGDSALYFCASSASGLAGGREQFFGPGTRLTVL.

This clonotype was observed a handful of times. The rearrangement joins TRBV7-8 to TRBJ1-4; TRBD1 aligns across 9 bases. V shed 5 bases and J 7 bases; nucleotides not matched to a gene: 5. Germline V gene data show CDR1 as SGHVS and CDR2 as FQNEAQ. This CDR3 contains 14 residues. The CDR3 sequence is CASSQRQGGEKLFF. The CDR3 region has the DNA TGTGCCAGCAGCCAACGACAGGGGGGTGAAAAACTGTTTTTT.